The 20 T cell receptor beta chains below all came from one sample that was sequenced in a study of beta chain features in type 1 diabetes. Findings of the study overall: TCRB CDR3s from Type 1 diabetes patients were moderately but significantly shorter in all four CD4+ subsets.

Their antigens remain unidentified. Expressed TCRB transcripts were sequenced after all isolated RNA was converted to cDNA. Measured with immunoSEQ multiplex PCR; TCRdb has only the in-frame clones, and not every one. This table has about 190,000 clones, approximately 8.4% appearing once. The specimen sequenced was central memory CD4+ T cells from blood. The receptors originated from a man aged 18-30 years with type 1 diabetes.

This clone was seen a handful of times. The CDR3 coding sequence is TGTGCCAGCGGACGCCGGACTCCAGAGACCCAGTACTTC. It specifies CASGRRTPETQYF. The V gene is TRBV28, the J gene TRBJ2-5, with D possibly matching TRBD2 (5 bases). The germline V gene encodes CDR1 MDHEN and CDR2 SYDVKM. This CDR3 has 13 amino acids. Trimming left V 8 bases short and J 4 bases short, with 14 bases between.

V and J are TRBV27 and TRBJ1-3; D is uncertain. The CDR3 is 13 residues long. V was pared by 4 bases and J by 8 bases, with 12 bases between. In germline, CDR1 is MNHEY, CDR2 SMNVEV (reference sequence). The DNA for the CDR3 is TGTGCCAGCAGTTGGCGACTTGGCGACACCATATATTTT. It codes for CASSWRLGDTIYF.

V gene TRBV5-1 combines with J gene TRBJ2-1; D perhaps matches TRBD2 (6 bases). V was trimmed by 5 bases and J by 8 bases, leaving 17 bases between them. From germline, CDR1 is SGHRS and CDR2 YFSETQ. The CDR3 consists of 14 residues. The CDR3 spells CASSSLGGVHEQFF. Here the CDR3 DNA reads TGCGCCAGCAGTTCCCTAGGAGGGGTTCATGAGCAGTTCTTC.

The chain is built from TRBV20-1 and TRBJ1-1, with 7 nucleotides matching TRBD1. This CDR3 is 11 amino acids long. The V and J ends lost 5 bases and 5 bases, in that order; junction bases with no gene match: 2. Germline loops: CDR1 DFQATT, CDR2 SNEGSKA (reference sequence). The CDR3 DNA reads as TGCAGTGCTGAGGGGGCTACTGAAGCTTTCTTT. Amino acids: CSAEGATEAFF.

The chain carries TRBV28 and TRBJ2-1, with unresolved D. Between the trimmed V and J ends, which lost 4 bases and 10 bases, there was a span of 14 bases. The germline V gene encodes CDR1 MDHEN and CDR2 SYDVKM. This CDR3 is built from 13 residues. Here the CDR3 DNA reads TGTGCCAGCAGTTCCCCGATTAGTTTGGAGCAGTTCTTC. It specifies CASSSPISLEQFF.

This clone was seen a few times. V gene TRBV2 combines with J gene TRBJ2-7, with D perhaps TRBD2 (5 bases). Germline V CDR1 and CDR2: SNHLY, FYNNEI. Trimming removed 2 bases at V and 4 bases at J, with 21 bases between. The CDR3 has 17 amino acids. CDR3 protein: CASSERRVASSRYEQYF. In DNA form, the CDR3 reads TGTGCCAGCAGTGAAAGGCGGGTGGCATCCTCGCGGTACGAGCAGTACTTC.

This chain links TRBV18 with TRBJ1-1; no definite D call. The CDR3 has 15 residues. Per the germline V gene, CDR1 is KGHSH and CDR2 is LQKENI. V lost 3 bases and J lost 4, with 15 bases in between. The CDR3 DNA reads as TGTGCCAGCTCACCCTGGCAGGCGAGCAGCACTGAAGCTTTCTTT. It yields the protein CASSPWQASSTEAFF.

This rearrangement joins TRBV11-2 to TRBJ2-3; 8 positions match TRBD1. The V gene's germline CDR1 is SGHAT and CDR2 FQNNGV. The V gene end was trimmed by 3 bases and the J gene end by 7 bases; junction bases not matched to a gene: 6. The CDR3 runs to 14 residues. The chain's CDR3 is CASSLARQGYTQYF. The DNA for the CDR3 is TGTGCCAGCAGCTTGGCTCGACAGGGGTATACGCAGTATTTT.

This clone has only a few counts. The chain has TRBV5-4 and TRBJ2-5; perhaps TRBD1 as D (6 bases). The germline V gene encodes CDR1 SGHNT and CDR2 YYREEE (reference sequence). CDR3 length: 15 amino acids. Trimming took off 4 bases at V and 4 bases at J, with 17 bases between the two ends. The CDR3 region has the DNA TGTGCCAGCAGCCAGGACCCACAGGGCCGAGAGACCCAGTACTTC. Protein product: CASSQDPQGRETQYF.

The table lists this clone with a few counts. The V gene is TRBV6-5, the J gene TRBJ1-1, with D maybe TRBD1 (5 bases). Trimming left V 3 bases short and J 7 bases short, with 9 bases between. Germline values: CDR1 MNHEY, CDR2 SVGAGI. The CDR3 loop spans 12 amino acids. CDR3 DNA: TGTGCCAGCAGTTATTCAGGGCTTGAAGCTTTCTTT. It encodes CASSYSGLEAFF.

This clone has only a few counts. The V call is TRBV11-2, the J call TRBJ2-7; 7 bases match TRBD1. Germline V gene lookup returns CDR1 SGHAT and CDR2 FQNNGV. This CDR3 is built from 14 residues. The V and J ends lost 5 bases and 2 bases, in that order; junction bases with no gene match: 6. CDR3 in amino acids: CASSRSGTAYEQYF. The CDR3 nucleotides read TGTGCCAGCAGCCGATCCGGGACAGCCTACGAGCAGTACTTC.

This chain connects TRBV9 to TRBJ1-2, with 12 bases identical to TRBD1. V lost 4 bases to trimming and J lost 2 bases; unmatched junction nucleotides: 3. Germline V gene lookup returns CDR1 SGDLS and CDR2 YYNGEE. The CDR3 has 15 residues. CDR3 amino acids: CASSRGTGGNYGYTF. CDR3 sequence (DNA): TGTGCCAGCAGCCGCGGGACAGGGGGCAACTATGGCTACACCTTC.

In this sample, this clone turned up a few times. V is TRBV5-5 and J is TRBJ2-1, with 8 bases identical to TRBD2. Germline-derived CDR1 and CDR2 are SGHKS and YYEKEE (reference sequence). This CDR3 spans 14 amino acids. V lost 2 bases, J lost 5 bases, and 3 bases stayed unmatched. CDR3 loop: CASSLLAVDNEQFF. The CDR3 region has the DNA TGTGCCAGCAGCTTACTAGCGGTTGACAATGAGCAGTTCTTC.

For the CDR3, the DNA is TGTGCCAGCTCACCTCCCAGCGCGAGCGGGATGAATGAGCAGTTCTTC. Protein product: CASSPPSASGMNEQFF. The J gene is TRBJ2-1, the V gene TRBV18, with 7 bases fitting TRBD2. The ends lost 3 bases at V and 7 bases at J; junction bases unmatched: 12. Germline V gives CDR1 KGHSH, CDR2 LQKENI. The CDR3 sequence is 16 residues long. Variable domain in full (rest from reference TRBV18 and TRBJ2-1): NAGVMQNPRHLVRRRGQEARLRCSPMKGHSHVYWYRQLPEEGLKFMVYLQKENIIDESGMPKERFSAEFPKEGPSILRIQQVVRGDSAAYFCASSPPSASGMNEQFFGPGTRLTVL.

This chain links TRBV5-4 with TRBJ1-1, with D unclear. Germline V gene data show CDR1 as SGHNT and CDR2 as YYREEE (reference sequence). The CDR3 has 13 residues. Trimming took 0 bases from V and 8 from J, leaving 11 bases between them. CDR3 amino acids: CASSLGHGREAFF. The CDR3 coding sequence is TGTGCCAGCAGCTTGGGTCATGGCAGGGAAGCTTTCTTT.

This clone was detected a few times. V and J are TRBV5-4 and TRBJ2-4, with TRBD2 matching over 12 bases. The CDR3 is made up of 15 amino acids. J was trimmed by 6 bases and V by 6 bases; bases with no gene match: 7. CDR1 and CDR2 (germline): SGHNT, YYREEE (reference sequence). CDR3 region: CASKLAGGPRNIQYF. The CDR3 DNA follows: TGTGCCAGCAAGCTAGCGGGAGGGCCAAGAAACATTCAGTACTTC.

V is TRBV4-1 and J is TRBJ2-5, with TRBD2 matching 14 bases. The CDR3 runs 16 residues. Germline loops: CDR1 MGHRA, CDR2 YSYEKL. The junction had 6 bases not matched to a gene; V was cut back by 4 bases and J by 5 bases. CDR3 in DNA: TGCGCCAGCAGCCTAGGACTAGCGGGGGGTCTTGAGACCCAGTACTTC. This encodes CASSLGLAGGLETQYF.

This chain connects TRBV4-3 to TRBJ2-7; a weak D match, TRBD1 (6 bases). V was cut by 0 bases and J by 0 bases, with 9 bases left in between. The CDR3 covers 15 residues. The V gene's germline CDR1 is LGHNA and CDR2 YSLEER. In nucleotides, the CDR3 is TGCGCCAGCAGCCAAGAGGGGGCCCCCTCCTACGAGCAGTACTTC. Protein sequence: CASSQEGAPSYEQYF.

This rearrangement joins TRBV7-2 to TRBJ2-2, with 10 nucleotides matching TRBD1. Germline CDR1 reads SGHTA; CDR2 reads FQGNSA. V shed 5 bases, J shed 4 bases, and the junction held 10 bases outside the gene matches. The CDR3 loop spans 17 amino acids. The CDR3 sequence: CASSTQPGTGVTGELFF. The DNA for the CDR3 is TGTGCCAGCAGCACCCAGCCCGGGACAGGGGTCACCGGGGAGCTGTTTTTT.

This clone was seen a handful of times. The chain combines TRBV7-2 with TRBJ1-5, with 11 bases matching TRBD1. The J segment lost 7 bases and the V segment lost 4 bases, leaving 6 bases of the junction unmatched. Germline V gives CDR1 SGHTA, CDR2 FQGNSA. The CDR3 consists of 15 residues. Here the CDR3 DNA reads TGTGCCAGCAGCTCCGGGACAGGGGGGGACCAGCCCCAGCATTTT. It specifies CASSSGTGGDQPQHF.